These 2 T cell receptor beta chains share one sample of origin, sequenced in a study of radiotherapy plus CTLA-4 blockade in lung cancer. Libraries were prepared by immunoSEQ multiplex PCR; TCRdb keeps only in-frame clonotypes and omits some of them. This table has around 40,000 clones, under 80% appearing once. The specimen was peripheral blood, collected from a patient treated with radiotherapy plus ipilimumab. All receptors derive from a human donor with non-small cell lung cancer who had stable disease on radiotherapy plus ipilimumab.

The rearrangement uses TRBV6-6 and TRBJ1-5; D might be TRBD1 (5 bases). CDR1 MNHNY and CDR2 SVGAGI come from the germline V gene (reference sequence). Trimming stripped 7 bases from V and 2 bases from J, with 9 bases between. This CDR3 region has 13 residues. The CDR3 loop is CASTTQGNQPQHF. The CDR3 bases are TGTGCCAGCACCACACAGGGCAATCAGCCCCAGCATTTT.

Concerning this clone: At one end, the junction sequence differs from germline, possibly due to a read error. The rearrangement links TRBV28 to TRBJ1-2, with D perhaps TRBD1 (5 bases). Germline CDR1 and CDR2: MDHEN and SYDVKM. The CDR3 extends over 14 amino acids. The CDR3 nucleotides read TGTGCCAGCAGTTTATGGGCAGGGTCTGGGGTTGGGGAATTC. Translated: CASSLWAGSGVGEF.